The clone carrying this TCR beta chain was seen once. These data come from a study of shared clonotypes between healthy human individuals. Data came from immunoSEQ multiplex PCR; TCRdb stores just in-frame clones and leaves some out. The sample includes 2 million to 3 million clones, 90% to 95% of them seen just once. CDR1 and CDR2 (germline): SGHTA, FQGNSA. The length of the CDR3 is 13 residues. V lost 2 bases, J lost 4 bases, and 8 bases lay in between. This TCR derives from a man aged 18 to 30 in good health. Some clones in this sample may be carry-over from other donors' samples. The sample consisted of naive CD4+ T cells from PBMCs. Described subset: CD45RA+ positively selected. The rearrangement uses TRBV7-2 and TRBJ2-5, with a possible D match to TRBD1 (6 bases). CDR3 coding DNA: TGTGCCAGCAGCTTATTGGGGGCAGAGACCCAGTACTTC. Residues: CASSLLGAETQYF.